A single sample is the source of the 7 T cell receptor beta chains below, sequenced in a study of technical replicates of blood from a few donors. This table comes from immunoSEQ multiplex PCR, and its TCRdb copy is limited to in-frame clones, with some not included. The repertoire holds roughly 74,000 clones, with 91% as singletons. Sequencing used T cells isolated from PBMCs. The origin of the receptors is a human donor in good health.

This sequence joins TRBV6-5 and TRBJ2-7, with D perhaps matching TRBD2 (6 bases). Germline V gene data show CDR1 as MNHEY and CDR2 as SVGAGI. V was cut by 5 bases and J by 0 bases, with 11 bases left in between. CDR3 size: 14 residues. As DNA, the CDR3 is TGTGCCAGCAGTCCCCGGGACTTCTCCTACGAGCAGTACTTC. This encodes CASSPRDFSYEQYF.

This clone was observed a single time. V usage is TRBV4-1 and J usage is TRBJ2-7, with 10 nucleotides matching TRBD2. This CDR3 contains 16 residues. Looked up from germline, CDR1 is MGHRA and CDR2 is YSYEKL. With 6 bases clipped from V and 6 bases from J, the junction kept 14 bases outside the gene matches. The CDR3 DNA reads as TGCGCCAGCAGTCCCCCTAGCGGGAGAGACTTTGGCGAGCAGTACTTC. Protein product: CASSPPSGRDFGEQYF.

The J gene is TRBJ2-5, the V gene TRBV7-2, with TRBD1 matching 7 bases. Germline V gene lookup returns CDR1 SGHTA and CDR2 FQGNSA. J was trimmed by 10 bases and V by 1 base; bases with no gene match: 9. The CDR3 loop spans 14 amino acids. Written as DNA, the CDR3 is TGTGCCAGCAGCTTAGGTTTTCCACAGGGGAGCCAGTACTTC. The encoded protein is CASSLGFPQGSQYF.

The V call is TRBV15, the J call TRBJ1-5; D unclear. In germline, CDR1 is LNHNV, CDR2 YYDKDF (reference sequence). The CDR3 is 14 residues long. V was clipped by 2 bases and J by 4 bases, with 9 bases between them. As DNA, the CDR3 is TGTGCCACCAGCAGACGGACTCAGAATCAGCCCCAGCATTTT. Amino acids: CATSRRTQNQPQHF.

CDR3 residues: CASSSFGTGKLNQPQHF. CDR3 nucleotides: TGTGCCAGCAGTTCCTTTGGGACAGGGAAATTGAATCAGCCCCAGCATTTT. The chain has TRBV27 and TRBJ1-5, with TRBD1 identical over 9 bases. The J segment lost 4 bases and the V segment lost 4 bases, leaving 11 bases of the junction unmatched. From germline, CDR1 is MNHEY and CDR2 SMNVEV (reference sequence). The CDR3 spans 17 residues.

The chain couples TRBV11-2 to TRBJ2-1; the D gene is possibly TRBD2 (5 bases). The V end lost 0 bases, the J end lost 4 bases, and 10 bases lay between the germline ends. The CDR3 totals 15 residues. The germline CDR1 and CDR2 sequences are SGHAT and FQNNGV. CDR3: CASSLEAAFYNEQFF. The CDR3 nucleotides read TGTGCCAGCAGCTTAGAAGCGGCTTTTTACAATGAGCAGTTCTTC.

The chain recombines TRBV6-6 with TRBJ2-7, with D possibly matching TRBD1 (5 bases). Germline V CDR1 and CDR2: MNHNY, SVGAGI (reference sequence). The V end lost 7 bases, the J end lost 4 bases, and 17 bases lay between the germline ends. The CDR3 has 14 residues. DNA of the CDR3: TGTGCCAGCACCTCAAGGACACTCTTTTACGAGCAGTACTTC. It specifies CASTSRTLFYEQYF.